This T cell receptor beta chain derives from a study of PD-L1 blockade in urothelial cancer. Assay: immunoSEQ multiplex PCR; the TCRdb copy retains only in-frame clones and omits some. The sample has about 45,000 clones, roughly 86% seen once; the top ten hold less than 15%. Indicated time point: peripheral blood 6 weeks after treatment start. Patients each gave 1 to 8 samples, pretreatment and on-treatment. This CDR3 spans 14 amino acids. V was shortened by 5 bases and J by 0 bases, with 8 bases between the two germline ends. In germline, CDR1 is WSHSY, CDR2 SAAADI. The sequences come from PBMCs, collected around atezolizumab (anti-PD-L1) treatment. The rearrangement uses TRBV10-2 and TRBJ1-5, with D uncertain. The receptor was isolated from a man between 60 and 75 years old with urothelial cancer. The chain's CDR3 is CASSPGNSNQPQHF. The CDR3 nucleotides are TGCGCCAGCAGTCCGGGAAATAGCAATCAGCCCCAGCATTTT.